This entry lists 23 T cell receptor beta chains sequenced from one sample in a study of response to subunit inactivated influenza vaccine listed by TCRdb under 2018. The library was prepared using RT-PCR. Sequenced on an Illumina HiSeq 2500. The public reads were reprocessed in TCRdb via fastp at Q25 and MiXCR, keeping in-frame beta chains. Under each unique CDR3 protein, matching rows form one entry showing the most common genes and DNA. For this sample there are under 750,000 distinct CDR3 sequences; 10% to 15% appear just once. The ten largest clones capture about 10% of the sample. This material consisted of PBMCs from blood, taken on the day of vaccination. Receptors originate from a man between 50 and 59 years old who received an inactivated influenza vaccine. Donor details come from another sample of the same person, matched by shared clones.

This chain joins TRBV27 and TRBJ2-5; D gene uncertain. The V gene lost 4 bases and the J gene lost 9 bases, with 24 bases spanning the gap. CDR3 length: 16 residues. Germline assignment: CDR1 MNHEY and CDR2 SMNVEV (reference sequence). The CDR3 loop reads CASSSWTTDTRRAQYF. The CDR3 region has the DNA TGTGCCAGCAGTTCATGGACGACTGACACCCGAAGGGCCCAGTACTTC.

The chain combines TRBV5-1 with TRBJ2-3; the match to TRBD2 covers 11 bases. Germline CDR1 reads SGHRS; CDR2 reads YFSETQ. The CDR3 is 16 residues long. V lost 1 base and J lost 5; bases outside the gene matches: 6. The CDR3 loop reads CASSLSSGRSGDTQYF. The CDR3 nucleotides are TGCGCCAGCAGCTTGTCTAGCGGGAGGTCGGGAGATACGCAGTATTTT.

This clonotype has only a few counts. The chain recombines TRBV29-1 with TRBJ2-6, with 8 positions matching TRBD1. The CDR3 covers 15 residues. Germline CDR1 reads SQVTM; CDR2 reads ANQGSEA. V was clipped by 6 bases and J by 4 bases; unmatched bases: 8. CDR3 sequence (DNA): TGCAGCGTGGGGGACCAGGGGGCCGGGGCCAACGTCCTGACTTTC. Protein sequence: CSVGDQGAGANVLTF.

This clonotype has a count of ten or more. This chain links TRBV5-1 with TRBJ2-7; 7 nucleotides match TRBD1. The J segment lost 2 bases and the V segment lost 7 bases, leaving 9 bases of the junction unmatched. CDR3 size: 14 residues. Germline V lookup: CDR1 SGHRS, CDR2 YFSETQ. The DNA for the CDR3 is TGCGCCAGCGGGACCCGACAGGGTCCCTACGAGCAGTACTTC. It encodes CASGTRQGPYEQYF.

The chain uses TRBV20-1 and TRBJ1-2; TRBD1 is a possible D gene (6 bases). Trimming pared 5 bases from V and 5 bases from J, leaving 15 bases between. Germline CDR1 is DFQATT and CDR2 is SNEGSKA (reference sequence). The CDR3 is made up of 13 amino acids. Written as DNA, the CDR3 is TGCAGTGCTCGACCGGACAGAGAGTATGGCTACACCTTC. Encoded protein: CSARPDREYGYTF.

This clonotype was detected many times. The chain joins TRBV27 to TRBJ1-2; tentative D call: TRBD1 (5 bases). The ends were cut back, 6 bases at V and 5 bases at J, with 16 bases in the middle. The CDR3 sequence is 14 residues long. CDR1 and CDR2 from the germline V gene are MNHEY and SMNVEV (reference sequence). The CDR3 loop is CASRHGTMEYGYTF. The CDR3 region has the DNA TGTGCCAGCAGACACGGGACGATGGAGTATGGCTACACCTTC.

Here the CDR3 reads CASSMWTGRTEAFF. As DNA, the CDR3 is TGTGCCAGCAGCATGTGGACAGGGAGGACTGAAGCTTTCTTT. The chain combines TRBV14 with TRBJ1-1, with TRBD1 identical over 8 bases. V lost 5 bases, J lost 5 bases, and 7 bases stayed unmatched. Germline V gene lookup returns CDR1 SGHDN and CDR2 FVKESK. The CDR3 length is 14 residues.

Regarding this clonotype: A junction boundary mismatches the germline segment, possibly from a read error. The gene calls are TRBV29-1 and TRBJ2-3, with 8 bases aligning to TRBD2. The CDR3 totals 18 residues. The V gene's germline CDR1 is SQVTM and CDR2 ANQGSEA. The CDR3 sequence: CSVGPWWVAGLSTGTQYF. The CDR3 coding sequence is TGCAGCGTTGGCCCTTGGTGGGTAGCGGGGCTTAGCACAGGTACGCAGTATTTT.

This clonotype came up a few times. The J gene is TRBJ2-1, the V gene TRBV7-6; D not certain. The CDR3 extends over 14 amino acids. Trimming shortened V by 0 bases and J by 6 bases, and 9 bases separated the two germline ends. Looked up from germline, CDR1 is SGHVS and CDR2 is FNYEAQ. The CDR3 DNA reads TGTGCCAGCAGCTTAGCCCGCCCTAGCAATGAGCAGTTCTTC. It is translated as CASSLARPSNEQFF.

This clonotype was seen only a few times. This chain connects TRBV6-2 or TRBV6-3 to TRBJ2-1; no firm D call. V was shortened by 0 bases and J by 0 bases, with 9 bases between the two germline ends. The germline V gene has CDR1 MNHEY and CDR2 SVGEGT. CDR3 length: 16 residues. CDR3: CASSYSIRSSYNEQFF. Here the CDR3 DNA reads TGTGCCAGCAGTTACTCGATTCGGAGCTCCTACAATGAGCAGTTCTTC.

The rearrangement joins TRBV10-3 to TRBJ1-1; D is unclear. The germline V and J ends were trimmed by 6 bases and 6 bases, with 11 bases remaining between them. CDR3 length: 12 amino acids. Germline values: CDR1 ENHRY, CDR2 SYGVKD. DNA for the CDR3: TGTGCCATCAGGGAGACGGGTGCTGAAGCTTTCTTT. Translating gives CAIRETGAEAFF.

This clonotype was seen a handful of times. This chain connects TRBV12-3 or TRBV12-4 to TRBJ2-7; perhaps D is TRBD1 or TRBD2 (5 bases each). The CDR3 extends over 14 amino acids. Trimming shortened V by 6 bases and J by 2 bases, and 14 bases separated the two germline ends. This chain's CDR3 is CASSRLQGPYEQYF. CDR3 nucleotides: TGTGCCAGCAGCCGTCTGCAGGGACCCTACGAGCAGTACTTC.

On this clonotype itself: A much larger clone lies a single base off, so this may be a read error. The chain combines TRBV7-3 with TRBJ2-3; D is undetermined. CDR1 and CDR2 (germline): SGHTA, FQGTGA. With 3 bases removed from V and 2 bases from J, the gap between germline ends came to 3 bases. The CDR3 has 12 residues. The CDR3 DNA is TGTGCCAGCAGCTTCCACACAGATACGCAGTATTTT. Residues: CASSFHTDTQYF.

A remark on this clonotype: A much larger clone is a single base away; this may be a read error. The chain is built from TRBV28 and TRBJ2-5; a weak D match, TRBD1 (6 bases). The CDR3 loop spans 16 amino acids. V lost 4 bases and J lost 0, with 15 bases in between. Germline V lookup: CDR1 MDHEN, CDR2 SYDVKM. CDR3 bases: TGTGCCAGCAGTTCGTTCATAGGACAGAACCAAGAGACCCAGTACTTC. Its translation is CASSSFIGQNQETQYF.

V gene TRBV7-8 combines with J gene TRBJ2-5; 9 positions agree with TRBD2. The CDR3 totals 20 residues. Germline CDR1 SGHVS, CDR2 FQNEAQ. Losses at the gene ends were 3 bases for V and 0 bases for J; bases not matched to a gene: 17. The CDR3 DNA reads TGTGCCAGCAGCTTCGTTCCAGTAGCGGGGGCCGCGATATACCAAGAGACCCAGTACTTC. Amino acids: CASSFVPVAGAAIYQETQYF.

The chain uses TRBV7-2 and TRBJ2-4; D possibly corresponds to TRBD2 (5 bases). Trimming stripped 3 bases from V and 7 bases from J, with 13 bases between. Germline V lookup: CDR1 SGHTA, CDR2 FQGNSA. This CDR3 is 14 amino acids long. The DNA of the CDR3 is TGTGCCAGCAGCTTTCGGGAAAGAGGGAACATTCAGTACTTC. Translating gives CASSFRERGNIQYF. The full variable domain, with the rest looked up from reference TRBV7-2 and TRBJ2-4, is GAGVSQSPSNKVTEKGKDVELRCDPISGHTALYWYRQSLGQGLEFLIYFQGNSAPDKSGLPSDRFSAERTGGSVSTLTIQRTQQEDSAVYLCASSFRERGNIQYFGAGTRLSVL.

The V gene is TRBV7-3, the J gene TRBJ2-7; no clear D gene. The CDR3 has 13 amino acids. Trimming left V 5 bases short and J 3 bases short, with 11 bases between. Germline loops: CDR1 SGHTA, CDR2 FQGTGA. CDR3 residues: CASSRYKDYEQYF. CDR3 sequence (DNA): TGTGCCAGCAGCCGCTACAAGGACTACGAGCAGTACTTC.

This clonotype occurred a few times. The chain combines TRBV27 with TRBJ2-3, with a tentative D call TRBD1 (5 bases). Per germline, CDR1 MNHEY and CDR2 SMNVEV (reference sequence). This CDR3 region has 14 residues. Trimming stripped 4 bases from V and 5 bases from J, with 13 bases between. Here the CDR3 reads CASSSDTWGDTQYF. The CDR3 DNA sequence: TGTGCCAGCAGTTCGGACACATGGGGAGATACGCAGTATTTT.

This clonotype was recorded a few times. This sequence joins TRBV28 and TRBJ2-5; D gene uncertain. Trimming took off 3 bases at V and 9 bases at J, with 11 bases between the two ends. Germline V gives CDR1 MDHEN, CDR2 SYDVKM. The CDR3 totals 12 residues. CDR3 nucleotides: TGTGCCAGCAGTTTTAATCCCTGGCCCCAGTACTTC. It translates to CASSFNPWPQYF.

There are a few counts of this clonotype. The gene calls are TRBV5-1 and TRBJ2-3, with 14 bases matching TRBD2. The CDR3 totals 16 residues. CDR1 SGHRS and CDR2 YFSETQ come from the germline V gene. With V trimmed by 4 bases and J by 6 bases, 7 bases remained unmatched. Here the CDR3 DNA reads TGCGCCAGCAGCCCAACTGGGACTAGCGGGAGTGATACGCAGTATTTT. Its translation: CASSPTGTSGSDTQYF.

This clonotype was counted between two and nine times. The J gene is TRBJ2-7, the V gene TRBV2, with 12 bases identical to TRBD2. Germline V gives CDR1 SNHLY, CDR2 FYNNEI. The trim removed 11 bases at V and 1 base at J, leaving 18 bases unmatched. The CDR3 is 18 residues long. Here the CDR3 reads CARGGLAGGPTPSYEQYF. The CDR3 DNA sequence: TGTGCCCGCGGGGGGCTAGCGGGAGGGCCAACCCCATCCTACGAGCAGTACTTC.

V usage is TRBV9 and J usage is TRBJ2-3, with 13 bases lining up with TRBD2. Per the germline V gene, CDR1 is SGDLS and CDR2 is YYNGEE. The CDR3 runs to 17 residues. The junction had 2 bases not matched to a gene; V was cut back by 0 bases and J by 1 base. CDR3 DNA sequence: TGTGCCAGCAGCGTAGGAGGGACTAGCGGGGGCACAGATACGCAGTATTTT. Translated, it gives CASSVGGTSGGTDTQYF. Full variable domain (remainder filled in from reference TRBV9 and TRBJ2-3): DSGVTQTPKHLITATGQRVTLRCSPRSGDLSVYWYQQSLDQGLQFLIQYYNGEERAKGNILERFSAQQFPDLHSELNLSSLELGDSALYFCASSVGGTSGGTDTQYFGPGTRLTVL.

The rearrangement links TRBV20-1 to TRBJ2-3, with D unresolved. CDR1 is DFQATT, CDR2 SNEGSKA, per germline (reference sequence). This CDR3 has 13 residues. The V gene lost 3 bases and the J gene lost 5 bases, with 12 bases spanning the gap. The CDR3 DNA follows: TGCAGTGCTAGTTTAGTTGAGGAAGATACGCAGTATTTT. This sequence encodes CSASLVEEDTQYF.